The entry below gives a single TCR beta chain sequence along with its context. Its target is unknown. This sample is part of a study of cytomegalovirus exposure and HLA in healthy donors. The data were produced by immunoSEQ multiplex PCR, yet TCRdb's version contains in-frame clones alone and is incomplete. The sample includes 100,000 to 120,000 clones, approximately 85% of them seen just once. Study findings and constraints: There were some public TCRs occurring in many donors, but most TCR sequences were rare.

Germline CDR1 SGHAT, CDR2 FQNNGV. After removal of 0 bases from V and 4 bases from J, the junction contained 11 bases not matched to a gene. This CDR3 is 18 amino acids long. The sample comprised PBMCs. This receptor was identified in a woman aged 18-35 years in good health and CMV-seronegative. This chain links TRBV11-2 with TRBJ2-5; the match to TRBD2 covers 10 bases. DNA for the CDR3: TGTGCCAGCAGCTTAGAGGTCGAGCGGGGGGGCCGGAGAGAGACCCAGTACTTC. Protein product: CASSLEVERGGRRETQYF.